This TCR beta chain was retrieved from a study of regulatory T cells in long-lasting Graves disease. Study context: Over 5 years of antithyroid drugs with positive TSH receptor antibodies was taken to mean persistent Graves' disease.

Arm-PCR of CDR3 regions and iRepertoire HTBI primers were used to build TCR beta libraries. Using its own MiXCR run on the multiplex PCR reads, TCRdb lists one record per CDR3 protein. The sample lists 400,000 to 500,000 distinct CDR3 sequences; approximately 22% were seen once. Study conclusions and caveats: Persistent cases favored TRBV28, TRBJ1-2 and TRBJ2-5.

Described time point: persistent/refractory GD, antithyroid drugs over 5 years with positive TRAb. Extracted RNA from PBMCs served as the source of the TCR library. Per American Thyroid Association guidelines, Graves' disease was diagnosed. Staff took about 9.8 milliliters of peripheral blood and put it into EDTA tubes. This clonotype was detected only a few times. What it recognizes is unknown. The germline V gene encodes CDR1 MNHNS and CDR2 SASEGT. The CDR3 sequence is 15 residues long. J was trimmed by 6 bases and V by 5 bases; bases with no gene match: 9. The source of this sequence is a female donor with Graves disease. The input for sequencing was peripheral blood mononuclear cells (PBMCs), taken when the disease was refractory, from a patient treated with antithyroid drugs. The chain is built from TRBV6-1 and TRBJ2-1, with 8 positions matching TRBD1. The DNA of the CDR3 is TGTGCCAGCAGTCCTCCCGGGACAGGCCGCAATGAGCAGTTCTTC. This translates into CASSPPGTGRNEQFF.